These 20 T cell receptor beta chains came from one sample sequenced in a study of PD-1 blockade in classical Hodgkin lymphoma. Time point of the sample: cycle 4 day 1 (C4D1), after less than seven weeks of nivolumab. Brentuximab vedotin exposure varied among the patients, all of whom had relapsed after autologous stem cell transplantation. Clones were read by immunoSEQ multiplex PCR, and TCRdb kept only the in-frame ones, dropping some. The table includes tens of thousands of clones, around nine tenths detected once. Specimen: peripheral blood mononuclear cells (PBMCs), collected before the fourth cycle of nivolumab. These receptors all stem from a human donor with classical Hodgkin lymphoma.

The rearrangement links TRBV5-1 to TRBJ2-2; D not resolved. The germline gives CDR1 SGHRS, CDR2 YFSETQ. This CDR3 is 14 amino acids long. The ends were cut back, 0 bases at V and 3 bases at J, with 6 bases in the middle. The CDR3 region has the DNA TGCGCCAGCAGCTTGGCTCGGGACACCGGGGAGCTGTTTTTT. Translation gives CASSLARDTGELFF.

This chain links TRBV7-2 with TRBJ2-1, with TRBD2 matching over 10 bases. The V gene end was trimmed by 5 bases and the J gene end by 2 bases; junction bases not matched to a gene: 9. Germline V gene lookup returns CDR1 SGHTA and CDR2 FQGNSA. The CDR3 has 17 residues. CDR3 nucleotides: TGTGCCAGCAGCGACACCAAACTAGCGGGAACCTACAATGAGCAGTTCTTC. Translating gives CASSDTKLAGTYNEQFF.

The chain uses TRBV7-2 and TRBJ2-1; the D gene is possibly TRBD2 (5 bases). The V and J ends lost 4 bases and 6 bases respectively, with 10 bases between them. There are 13 residues in the CDR3. Looked up from germline, CDR1 is SGHTA and CDR2 is FQGNSA. The CDR3 DNA is TGTGCCAGCAGCTCGAAGAGGGCCAATGAGCAGTTCTTC. Amino acids: CASSSKRANEQFF. Drawing the rest from reference TRBV7-2 and TRBJ2-1, the complete variable domain is GAGVSQSPSNKVTEKGKDVELRCDPISGHTALYWYRQSLGQGLEFLIYFQGNSAPDKSGLPSDRFSAERTGGSVSTLTIQRTQQEDSAVYLCASSSKRANEQFFGPGTRLTVL.

This chain connects TRBV7-8 to TRBJ2-1, with 7 bases lining up with TRBD2. V was clipped by 1 base and J by 4 bases; unmatched bases: 4. The CDR3 has 15 amino acids. Germline CDR1 SGHVS, CDR2 FQNEAQ. The CDR3 DNA follows: TGTGCCAGCAGCTTAGTGGGGGGGGTGTACAATGAGCAGTTCTTC. This translates into CASSLVGGVYNEQFF.

A note on this clone: One junction end does not reproduce the germline sequence, and a read error may be involved. The chain is built from TRBV7-7 and TRBJ2-1; 7 bases align to TRBD1. CDR3 length: 15 amino acids. Looked up from germline, CDR1 is SSHAT and CDR2 is FNYEAQ (reference sequence). In DNA, the CDR3 is TGTGCTAGCAGCGTAGACAGGGATGTCTACAATGAGCAGTTCTTC. Translation: CASSVDRDVYNEQFF.

This chain uses TRBV19 with TRBJ1-2; 9 bases agree with TRBD1. This CDR3 region has 15 residues. V shed 9 bases and J 4 bases; nucleotides not matched to a gene: 12. Germline CDR1 reads LNHDA; CDR2 reads SQIVND (reference sequence). The CDR3 loop reads CASEDGGTGFYGYTF. The CDR3 nucleotides read TGTGCCAGCGAGGACGGAGGGACAGGGTTCTATGGCTACACCTTC.

This chain uses TRBV12-5 with TRBJ2-2; 7 bases fit TRBD2. CDR1 and CDR2 (germline): LGHNT, FRNRAP. CDR3 length equals 15 residues. V trimming: 7 bases; J trimming: 1 base; junction bases outside the gene matches: 6. CDR3 nucleotide sequence: TGTGCTAGTGTCACGGGACTAAAGAACACCGGGGAGCTGTTTTTT. It encodes CASVTGLKNTGELFF.

The rearrangement links TRBV6-6 to TRBJ1-3; 7 bases line up with TRBD1. Trimming took 5 bases from V and 5 from J; bases not matched to a gene: 6. The germline CDR1 and CDR2 sequences are MNHNY and SVGAGI (reference sequence). The CDR3 totals 14 residues. In nucleotides, the CDR3 is TGTGCCAGCAGTCGACAGGGCGAGAGAAACACCATATATTTT. Amino acid sequence: CASSRQGERNTIYF.

The chain couples TRBV5-1 to TRBJ2-3, with a tentative D call TRBD1 (5 bases). CDR3 length equals 13 residues. The V end was cut by 4 bases, the J end by 6 bases, with 12 bases between. Germline CDR1 is SGHRS and CDR2 is YFSETQ. Here the CDR3 reads CASSGQGMDTQYF. The CDR3, as DNA: TGCGCCAGCAGCGGGCAGGGCATGGATACGCAGTATTTT.

In its sample, this clone was seen a few times. V gene TRBV5-1 combines with J gene TRBJ2-5; D not certain. The CDR3 contains 16 residues. CDR1 and CDR2 from the germline V gene are SGHRS and YFSETQ. The V gene lost 2 bases and the J gene lost 2 bases, with 16 bases spanning the gap. The CDR3 sequence: CASSFVALTPQETQYF. DNA of the CDR3: TGCGCCAGCAGCTTTGTGGCACTAACCCCACAAGAGACCCAGTACTTC.

The chain links TRBV7-8 to TRBJ2-1, with TRBD1 identical over 7 bases. Trimming removed 5 bases from V and 0 bases from J; junction bases left unmatched: 7. Germline V gene sequence: CDR1 SGHVS, CDR2 FQNEAQ. The CDR3 totals 16 residues. Here the CDR3 reads CASSPGTAFSYNEQFF. In DNA form, the CDR3 reads TGTGCCAGCAGCCCGGGGACAGCCTTCTCCTACAATGAGCAGTTCTTC.

The CDR3 nucleotides read TGTGCCAGCAGTTTCAGTAGGGGGAACACCGGGGAGCTGTTTTTT. Translated: CASSFSRGNTGELFF. The chain uses TRBV28 and TRBJ2-2; tentative D call: TRBD1 (5 bases). Germline loops: CDR1 MDHEN, CDR2 SYDVKM. The CDR3 extends over 15 amino acids. The V end was cut by 3 bases, the J end by 1 base, with 9 bases between.

This rearrangement joins TRBV28 to TRBJ2-1; no clear D. The CDR3 totals 14 residues. Germline values: CDR1 MDHEN, CDR2 SYDVKM. V was shortened by 7 bases and J by 4 bases, with 14 bases between the two germline ends. CDR3 DNA: TGTGCCAGCACCCACTCCGATTCGTACAATGAGCAGTTCTTC. The encoded protein is CASTHSDSYNEQFF.

The chain uses TRBV4-1 and TRBJ1-1; 10 bases align to TRBD1. Germline-derived CDR1 and CDR2 are MGHRA and YSYEKL. There are 15 residues in the CDR3. The trim removed 1 base at V and 4 bases at J, leaving 3 bases unmatched. The CDR3 here is CASSQGGQGSTEAFF. The CDR3 DNA follows: TGCGCCAGCAGCCAAGGGGGACAGGGGAGCACTGAAGCTTTCTTT.

This clone was seen once. CDR3 sequence reads: CASSSRLGADTQYF. Written as DNA, the CDR3 is TGTGCCAGCAGTTCGCGGCTAGGGGCAGATACGCAGTATTTT. The chain employs TRBV27 and TRBJ2-3; D is possibly TRBD1 (5 bases). V was clipped by 4 bases and J by 4 bases, with 12 bases between them. The CDR3 sequence is 14 residues long. Germline CDR1 is MNHEY and CDR2 is SMNVEV (reference sequence).

The gene calls are TRBV27 and TRBJ2-1; 8 nucleotides align to TRBD2. The CDR3 runs 13 residues. The V gene end was trimmed by 2 bases and the J gene end by 12 bases; junction bases not matched to a gene: 6. CDR1 and CDR2 from the germline V gene are MNHEY and SMNVEV (reference sequence). CDR3 sequence (DNA): TGTGCCAGCAGTTTAATGAGCGGGAGAGGGCAGTTCTTC. This translates into CASSLMSGRGQFF.

The chain has TRBV28 and TRBJ1-5; possibly TRBD1 for D (6 bases). Trimming removed 4 bases at V and 6 bases at J, with 13 bases between. This CDR3 spans 14 amino acids. From germline, CDR1 is MDHEN and CDR2 SYDVKM. DNA for the CDR3: TGTGCCAGCAGTTCCCTAGGGGGTAGTCAGCCCCAGCATTTT. The encoded protein is CASSSLGGSQPQHF.

The gene calls are TRBV5-4 and TRBJ2-7; 7 bases agree with TRBD2. The J segment lost 4 bases and the V segment lost 0 bases, leaving 7 bases of the junction unmatched. CDR1 SGHNT and CDR2 YYREEE come from the germline V gene (reference sequence). The CDR3 extends over 15 amino acids. CDR3 nucleotides: TGTGCCAGCAGCTTGGCAGCGGGGCAATTATACGAGCAGTACTTC. As protein: CASSLAAGQLYEQYF. The whole variable domain, filled in from reference TRBV5-4 and TRBJ2-7, reads ETGVTQSPTHLIKTRGQQVTLRCSSQSGHNTVSWYQQALGQGPQFIFQYYREEENGRGNFPPRFSGLQFPNYSSELNVNALELDDSALYLCASSLAAGQLYEQYFGPGTRLTVT.

The chain employs TRBV7-9 and TRBJ2-7, with D possibly TRBD2 on 5 matching bases. The ends were cut back, 6 bases at V and 4 bases at J, with 19 bases in the middle. The CDR3 runs 15 residues. Per germline, CDR1 SEHNR and CDR2 FQNEAQ (reference sequence). CDR3 bases: TGTGCCAGCAGTCCCCTCGGGCTAGCCGGGTACGAGCAGTACTTC. Its translation: CASSPLGLAGYEQYF.

Here the CDR3 reads CASSLWIRETQYF. In DNA, the CDR3 is TGTGCCAGCAGCTTATGGATTCGGGAGACCCAGTACTTC. The V gene is TRBV7-2, the J gene TRBJ2-5; no clear D gene. The germline V and J ends were trimmed by 2 bases and 5 bases, with 9 bases remaining between them. Looked up from germline, CDR1 is SGHTA and CDR2 is FQGNSA. The CDR3 is 13 amino acids.